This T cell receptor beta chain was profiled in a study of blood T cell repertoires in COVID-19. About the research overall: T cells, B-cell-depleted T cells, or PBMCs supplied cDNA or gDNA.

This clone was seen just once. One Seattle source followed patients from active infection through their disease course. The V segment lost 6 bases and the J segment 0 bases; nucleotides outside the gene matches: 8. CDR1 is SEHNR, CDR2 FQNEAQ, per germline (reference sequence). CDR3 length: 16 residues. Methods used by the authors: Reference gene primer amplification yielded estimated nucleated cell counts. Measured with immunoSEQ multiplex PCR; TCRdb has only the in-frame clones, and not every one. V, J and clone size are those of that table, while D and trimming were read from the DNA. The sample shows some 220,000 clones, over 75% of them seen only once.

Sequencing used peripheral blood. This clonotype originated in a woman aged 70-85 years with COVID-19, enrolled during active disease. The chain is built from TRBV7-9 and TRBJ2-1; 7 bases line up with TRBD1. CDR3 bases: TGTGCCAGCAGGAAGGACAGGATTGACTCCTACAATGAGCAGTTCTTC. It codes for CASRKDRIDSYNEQFF.